A selection of T cell receptor beta chains follows, all from one sample in a study of blood T cell repertoires in COVID-19. Clones were sequenced by immunoSEQ multiplex PCR, and TCRdb holds only the in-frame ones, with some missing. Here the sample spans 170,000 or so clones, 85% to 90% being singletons. Material: peripheral blood. The source of these receptors is a woman aged 18 to 35 who had recovered from COVID-19. CDR3s include the opening cysteine and the closing phenylalanine or tryptophan. A D gene is named only where the DNA matches it firmly. Size tells how often a clone was seen (once, few, many) or the class of an expanded clone, and some rows leave it out.

TRBD1 | TRBJ1-1 | TRBV5-4 | NA | TGTGCCAGCAGCTTGGAACAGGGGGAAACTGAAGCTTTCTTT | CASSLEQGETEAFF
NA | TRBJ2-5 | TRBV3-1/TRBV3-2 | NA | TGTGCCAGCAGTCATATCACGAGGTACCAAGAGACCCAGTACTTC | CASSHITRYQETQYF
NA | TRBJ1-1 | TRBV7-2 | NA | TGTGCCAGCAGCTTAGTCGCCGGGGGGGCGGAAGCTTTCTTT | CASSLVAGGAEAFF
TRBD1 | TRBJ1-2 | TRBV7-9 | NA | TGTGCCAGCAGCCCCGGGGACAGAGGAAATGGCTACACCTTC | CASSPGDRGNGYTF
TRBD1 | TRBJ2-3 | TRBV7-2 | NA | TGTGCCAGCACCCGGGACAGGGGCAGGGATACGCAGTATTTT | CASTRDRGRDTQYF
NA | TRBJ1-1 | TRBV6-5 | NA | TGTGCCAGCAGTCCCCGGGAGAACACTGAAGCTTTCTTT | CASSPRENTEAFF
TRBD1 | TRBJ1-4 | TRBV5-5 | once | TGTGCCAGCAGCTTGGCGGCCCGGGGACAGTTTAATGAAAAACTGTTTTTT | CASSLAARGQFNEKLFF
NA | TRBJ2-7 | TRBV5-1 | NA | TGCGCCAGCAGCTTGGCTGGGACAACGGGGGGACGGGTAAAGCAGTACTTC | CASSLAGTTGGRVKQYF
NA | TRBJ2-2 | TRBV30 | NA | TGTGCCTGGGGACAGACTTTGAACACCGGGGAGCTGTTTTTT | CAWGQTLNTGELFF
TRBD1 | TRBJ1-5 | TRBV9 | few | TGTGCCAGCAATGCAGGGGGTGAGTTTGGTCAGCCCCAGCATTTT | CASNAGGEFGQPQHF
TRBD1 | TRBJ1-2 | TRBV3-1/TRBV3-2 | NA | TGTGCCAGCAGCCACCTTACAGGGGAATATGGCTACACCTTC | CASSHLTGEYGYTF
TRBD1 | TRBJ1-3 | TRBV10-3 | NA | TGTGCCATCAGCGGACAGGGGGCGGACACCATATATTTT | CAISGQGADTIYF
TRBD1 | TRBJ1-5 | TRBV6-6 | NA | TGTGCCAGCAGTTATAGGGGGCTTCAGCCCCAGCATTTT | CASSYRGLQPQHF
NA | TRBJ1-2 | TRBV30 | few | TGTGCCTGGACAGCTAACTATGGCTACACCTTC | CAWTANYGYTF
NA | TRBJ2-1 | TRBV11-2 | NA | TGTGCCAGCAGCCCTAGGGGCGGGAATCGGTACAATGAGCAGTTCTTC | CASSPRGGNRYNEQFF
TRBD1 | TRBJ1-4 | TRBV4-3 | NA | TGCGCCAGCAGCCTTAGGAGAGCAGGGGGTAATGAAAAACTGTTTTTT | CASSLRRAGGNEKLFF
NA | TRBJ1-1 | TRBV7-2 | NA | TGTGCCAGCAGCCCCGACACTGAAGCTTTCTTT | CASSPDTEAFF
TRBD2 | TRBJ2-1 | TRBV11-2 | once | TGTGCCAGCAGCTTTCACTTCGGGGGGGCGCCAGGAGAGCAGTTCTTC | CASSFHFGGAPGEQFF
NA | TRBJ1-3 | TRBV7-3 | NA | TGTGCCAGCAGCCCATCAGGGGCCACTGGAAACACCATATATTTT | CASSPSGATGNTIYF
NA | TRBJ1-1 | TRBV29-1 | once | TGCAGCGTTGACCGGAGGCAGACGAACACTGAAGCTTTCTTT | CSVDRRQTNTEAFF
TRBD1 | TRBJ1-2 | TRBV11-1 | NA | TGTGCCAGCAGCGACTTCCCGGGACAGGGTCCCTATGGCTACACCTTC | CASSDFPGQGPYGYTF
NA | TRBJ2-1 | TRBV3-1/TRBV3-2 | NA | TGTGCCAGCAGCCAAGTAGGAACCGGGACTTACCATGAGCAGTTCTTC | CASSQVGTGTYHEQFF
NA | TRBJ2-7 | TRBV28 | NA | TGTGCCAGCAGTTCCTTGGGCAGATCCTACGAGCAGTACTTC | CASSSLGRSYEQYF
NA | TRBJ2-5 | TRBV29-1 | NA | TGCAGCGTTGAAGCCGGCAGGCAAGAGACCCAGTACTTC | CSVEAGRQETQYF
TRBD2 | TRBJ2-5 | TRBV7-3 | NA | TGTGCCAGCAGCTTATTTGGTAGCGGGAGGGCCAAAGAGACCCAGTACTTC | CASSLFGSGRAKETQYF
TRBD1 | TRBJ2-7 | TRBV6-2/TRBV6-3 | NA | TGTGCCAGCAGCCAGACAGGGGAGCAGTACTTC | CASSQTGEQYF
TRBD1 | TRBJ2-7 | TRBV6-5 | NA | TGTGCCAGCAGACAGACAGGGAACGAGCAGTACTTC | CASRQTGNEQYF
TRBD1 | TRBJ1-1 | TRBV19 | NA | TGTGCCAGTAGTATAGTCCAGGGGGCAGGAACTGAAGCTTTCTTT | CASSIVQGAGTEAFF
NA | TRBJ2-7 | TRBV7-8 | NA | TGTGCCAGCAGCTTCACCGGCGCCGGGGACGAGCAGTACTTC | CASSFTGAGDEQYF
TRBD1 | TRBJ2-2 | TRBV9 | many | TGTGCCAGCAGCCAAAGGACAGGGCGAACCGGGGAGCTGTTTTTT | CASSQRTGRTGELFF
NA | TRBJ1-1 | TRBV4-1 | NA | TGCGCCAGCAGCCAAGACAGTGAAGCTTTCTTT | CASSQDSEAFF
NA | TRBJ1-1 | TRBV29-1 | NA | TGCAGCGCCAGGGCCCCGAACACTGAAGCTTTCTTT | CSARAPNTEAFF
NA | TRBJ1-1 | TRBV6-5 | NA | TGTGCCAGCAGTTACAGGGGGGGGACTGAAGCTTTCTTT | CASSYRGGTEAFF
NA | TRBJ2-3 | TRBV5-6 | NA | TGTGCCAGCAGCAGGGTAGCGGTACGCACAGATACGCAGTATTTT | CASSRVAVRTDTQYF
TRBD1 | TRBJ1-5 | TRBV6-5 | NA | TGTGCCAGCAGCACGACAGGGGGCCGGCCCCAGCCCCAGCATTTT | CASSTTGGRPQPQHF
NA | TRBJ1-2 | TRBV16 | NA | TGTGCCAGCAGCCGGGGGACAAGGCCTAACTATGGCTACACCTTC | CASSRGTRPNYGYTF
NA | TRBJ1-5 | TRBV21-1 | few | TGTGCCAGCACCAAGGGTGTAATGGGGAGGTGCAATCAGCCCCAGCATTTT | CASTKGVMGRCNQPQHF
TRBD2 | TRBJ2-5 | TRBV19 | NA | TGTGCCAGTAGTATAGCTAGCGGAGACCAAGAGACCCAGTACTTC | CASSIASGDQETQYF
NA | TRBJ1-1 | TRBV19 | NA | TGTGCCAGTAGTATGACAGAAAACACTGAAGCTTTCTTT | CASSMTENTEAFF
TRBD2 | TRBJ2-3 | TRBV2 | NA | TGTGCCAGCAGGGAACTAGCTAGCGGGGGGACAGATACGCAGTATTTT | CASRELASGGTDTQYF
TRBD1 | TRBJ1-5 | TRBV15 | NA | TGTGCCACCAGCAGTAAGGGGGGACAGGTGGGAGATAGCAATCAGCCCCAGCATTTT | CATSSKGGQVGDSNQPQHF
NA | TRBJ2-7 | TRBV18 | NA | TGTGCCAGCTCACCAAACGAGGGAGGTGAGCAGTACTTC | CASSPNEGGEQYF